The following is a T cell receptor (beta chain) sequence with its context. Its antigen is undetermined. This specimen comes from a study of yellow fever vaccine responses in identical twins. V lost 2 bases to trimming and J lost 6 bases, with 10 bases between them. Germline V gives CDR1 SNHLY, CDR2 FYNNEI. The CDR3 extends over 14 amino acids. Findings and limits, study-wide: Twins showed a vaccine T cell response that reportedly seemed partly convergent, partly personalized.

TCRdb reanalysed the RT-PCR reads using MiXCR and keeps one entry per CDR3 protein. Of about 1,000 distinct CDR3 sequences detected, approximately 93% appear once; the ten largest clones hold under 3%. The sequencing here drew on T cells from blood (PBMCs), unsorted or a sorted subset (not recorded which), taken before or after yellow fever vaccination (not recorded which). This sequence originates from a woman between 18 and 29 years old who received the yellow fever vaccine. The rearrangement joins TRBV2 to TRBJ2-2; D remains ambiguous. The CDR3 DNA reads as TGTGCCAGCAGTGAATACATTCACTCCGGGGAGCTGTTTTTT. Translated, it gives CASSEYIHSGELFF.